At least ten counts were recorded for the clone carrying this T cell receptor beta chain. Antigen: not known. TCR libraries were built in bulk with a published protocol and specific TCR primers. TCRdb ran MiXCR on the PCR reads and lists one entry per CDR3 protein. The sample has some 89,000 distinct CDR3 sequences, roughly 26% seen once. This entry is derived from a study of molecular identifiers for immune sequencing clone quantification. Regarding the study as a whole: Identical barcode-sharing TCR molecules could lead to underestimated sizes for highly expanded clones. Naive cells had under 1% of molecules in clones above 20 RNA copies, effectors over 97%. Spiked Jurkat TCR RNA from one cell was reportedly detectable among under 1.2 million naive cells.

The sample was naive CD8+ T cells from blood, with Jurkat cell RNA spiked in. The subset here: FACS-sorted CD8+CD4-CCR7+CD45RA+ naive T cells. The receptor was isolated from a human donor in good health. Some libraries in this study had Jurkat cell RNA spiked in.

CDR3 residues: CASSWEELGTDTDTQYF. CDR3 DNA sequence: TGTGCCAGCAGCTGGGAAGAGTTGGGGACAGACACAGATACGCAGTATTTT. This chain connects TRBV11-2 to TRBJ2-3; 7 bases are shared with TRBD1. The CDR3 length is 17 residues. Per the germline V gene, CDR1 is SGHAT and CDR2 is FQNNGV. V dropped 4 bases and J dropped 2; count of bases not matched to a gene: 12.